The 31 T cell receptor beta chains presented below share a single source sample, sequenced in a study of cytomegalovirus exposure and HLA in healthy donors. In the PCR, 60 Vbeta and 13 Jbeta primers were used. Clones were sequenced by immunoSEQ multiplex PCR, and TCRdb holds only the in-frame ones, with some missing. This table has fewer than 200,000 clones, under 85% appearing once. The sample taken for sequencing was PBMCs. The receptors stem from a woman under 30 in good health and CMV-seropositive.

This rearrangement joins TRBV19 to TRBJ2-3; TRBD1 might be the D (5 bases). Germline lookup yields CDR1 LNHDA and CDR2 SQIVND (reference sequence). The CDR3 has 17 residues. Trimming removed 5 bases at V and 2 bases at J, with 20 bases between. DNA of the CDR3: TGTGCCAGTAGTGGTGGGGCTGGCCGCAACTTCACAGATACGCAGTATTTT. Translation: CASSGGAGRNFTDTQYF.

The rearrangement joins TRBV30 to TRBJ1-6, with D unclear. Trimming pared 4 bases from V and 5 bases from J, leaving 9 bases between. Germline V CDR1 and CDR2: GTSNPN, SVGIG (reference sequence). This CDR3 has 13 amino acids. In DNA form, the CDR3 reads TGTGCCTGGAAGCGGGAGAATAATTCACCCCTCCACTTT. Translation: CAWKRENNSPLHF.

The CDR3 here is CASSFRGRNYEQYF. CDR3 in DNA: TGTGCCAGCAGCTTTCGGGGGAGGAACTACGAGCAGTACTTC. The chain carries TRBV13 and TRBJ2-7; TRBD2 might be the D (6 bases). The CDR3 has 14 residues. V was shortened by 3 bases and J by 3 bases, with 12 bases between the two germline ends. Germline V CDR1 and CDR2: PRHDT, FYEKMQ (reference sequence).

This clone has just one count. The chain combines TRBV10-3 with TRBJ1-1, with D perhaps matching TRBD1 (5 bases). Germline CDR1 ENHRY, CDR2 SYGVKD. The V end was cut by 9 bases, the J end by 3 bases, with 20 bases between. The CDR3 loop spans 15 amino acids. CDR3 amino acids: CAIRPGGGPDTEAFF. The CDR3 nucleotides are TGTGCCATTAGACCGGGGGGGGGTCCCGACACTGAAGCTTTCTTT.

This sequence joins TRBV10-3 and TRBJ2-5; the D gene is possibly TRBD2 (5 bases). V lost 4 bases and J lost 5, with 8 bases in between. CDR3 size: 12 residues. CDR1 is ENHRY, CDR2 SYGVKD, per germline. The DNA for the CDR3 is TGTGCCATCAGTGGTGGGGAGGAGACCCAGTACTTC. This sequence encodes CAISGGEETQYF.

CDR3 sequence: CASRLAGGTYYEQYF. The CDR3 region has the DNA TGCGCCAGCAGGCTAGCGGGGGGAACCTACTACGAGCAGTACTTC. The J gene is TRBJ2-7, the V gene TRBV10-1; TRBD2 aligns across 11 bases. This CDR3 has 15 residues. Germline loops: CDR1 WNHNN, CDR2 SYGVQD (reference sequence). With 6 bases clipped from V and 3 bases from J, the junction kept 7 bases outside the gene matches.

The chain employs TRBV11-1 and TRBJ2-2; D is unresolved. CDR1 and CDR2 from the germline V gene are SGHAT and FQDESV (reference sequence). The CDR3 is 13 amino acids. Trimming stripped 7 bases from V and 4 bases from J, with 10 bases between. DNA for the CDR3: TGTGCCAGCACCCAATTTAGCACCGGGGAGCTGTTTTTT. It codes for CASTQFSTGELFF.

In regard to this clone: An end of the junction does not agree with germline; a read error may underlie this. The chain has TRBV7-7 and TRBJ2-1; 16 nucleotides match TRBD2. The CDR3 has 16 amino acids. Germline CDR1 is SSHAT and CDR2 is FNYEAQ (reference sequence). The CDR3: CASSFSPGLAGGKQFF. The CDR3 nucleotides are TGTGCTAGCAGTTTCTCCCCGGGACTAGCGGGGGGGAAACAGTTCTTC.

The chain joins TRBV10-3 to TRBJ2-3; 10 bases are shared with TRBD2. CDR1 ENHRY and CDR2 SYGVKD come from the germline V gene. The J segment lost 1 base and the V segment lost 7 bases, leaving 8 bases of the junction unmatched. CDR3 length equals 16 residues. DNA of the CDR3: TGTGCCATCACCTCAAGCGGGGGGGCCGGCACAGATACGCAGTATTTT. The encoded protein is CAITSSGGAGTDTQYF.

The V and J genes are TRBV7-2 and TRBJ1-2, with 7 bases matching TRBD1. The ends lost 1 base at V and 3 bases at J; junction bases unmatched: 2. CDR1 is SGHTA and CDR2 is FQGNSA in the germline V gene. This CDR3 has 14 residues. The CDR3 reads CASSLDTGDYGYTF. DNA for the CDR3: TGTGCCAGCAGCTTAGATACAGGGGACTATGGCTACACCTTC.

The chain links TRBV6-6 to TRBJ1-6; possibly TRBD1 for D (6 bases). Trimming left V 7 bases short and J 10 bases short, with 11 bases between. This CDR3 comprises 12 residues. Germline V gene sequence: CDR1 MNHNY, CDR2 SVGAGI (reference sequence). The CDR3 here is CASTHRASPLHF. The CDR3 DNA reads TGTGCCAGCACCCACAGGGCCTCACCCCTCCACTTT.

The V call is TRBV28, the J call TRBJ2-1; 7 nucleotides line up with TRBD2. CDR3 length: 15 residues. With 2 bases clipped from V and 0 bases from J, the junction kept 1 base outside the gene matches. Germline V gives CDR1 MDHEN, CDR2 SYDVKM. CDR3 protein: CASSLGGSSYNEQFF. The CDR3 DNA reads TGTGCCAGCAGTTTAGGCGGGAGCTCCTACAATGAGCAGTTCTTC.

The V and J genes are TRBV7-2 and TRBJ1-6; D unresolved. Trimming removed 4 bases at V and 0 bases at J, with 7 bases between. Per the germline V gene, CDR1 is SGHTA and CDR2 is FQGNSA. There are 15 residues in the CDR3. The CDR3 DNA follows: TGTGCCAGCAGCTCCCTCCCCTCCTATAATTCACCCCTCCACTTT. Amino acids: CASSSLPSYNSPLHF. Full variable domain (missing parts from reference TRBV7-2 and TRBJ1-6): GAGVSQSPSNKVTEKGKDVELRCDPISGHTALYWYRQSLGQGLEFLIYFQGNSAPDKSGLPSDRFSAERTGGSVSTLTIQRTQQEDSAVYLCASSSLPSYNSPLHFGNGTRLTVT.

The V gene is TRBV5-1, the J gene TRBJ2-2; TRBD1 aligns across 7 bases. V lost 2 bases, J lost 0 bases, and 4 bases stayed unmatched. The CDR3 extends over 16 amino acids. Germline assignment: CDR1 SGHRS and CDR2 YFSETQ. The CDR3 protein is CASSFTGTANTGELFF. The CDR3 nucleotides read TGCGCCAGCAGCTTTACCGGGACAGCGAACACCGGGGAGCTGTTTTTT.

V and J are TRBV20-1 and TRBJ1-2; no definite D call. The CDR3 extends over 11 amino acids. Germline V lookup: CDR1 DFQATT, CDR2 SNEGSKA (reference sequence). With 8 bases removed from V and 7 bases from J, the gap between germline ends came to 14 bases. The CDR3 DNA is TGCAGTTTGGCAGGTCTCATTGGCTACACCTTC. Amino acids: CSLAGLIGYTF.

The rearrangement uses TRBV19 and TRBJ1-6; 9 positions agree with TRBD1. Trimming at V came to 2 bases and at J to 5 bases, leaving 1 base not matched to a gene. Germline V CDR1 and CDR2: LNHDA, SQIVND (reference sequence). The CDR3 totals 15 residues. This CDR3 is CASSIRTGDNSPLHF. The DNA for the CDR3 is TGTGCCAGTAGTATACGGACAGGGGATAATTCACCCCTCCACTTT.

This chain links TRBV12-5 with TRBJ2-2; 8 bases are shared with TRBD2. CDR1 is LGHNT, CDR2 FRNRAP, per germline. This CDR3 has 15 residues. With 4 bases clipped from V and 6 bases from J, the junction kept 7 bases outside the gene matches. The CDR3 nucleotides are TGTGCTAGTGGTTCCCGCCCCGGGGGGGCCGGGGAGCTGTTTTTT. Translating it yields CASGSRPGGAGELFF.

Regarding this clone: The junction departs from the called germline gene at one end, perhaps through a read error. The CDR3 sequence: CSSSLDGGYWKTQYF. Written as DNA, the CDR3 is TGTTCCAGCAGCTTAGATGGGGGGTACTGGAAGACCCAGTACTTC. The genes are TRBV7-9 and TRBJ2-5; the D gene is possibly TRBD2 (6 bases). CDR3 length: 15 residues. CDR1 is SEHNR and CDR2 is FQNEAQ in the germline V gene (reference sequence).

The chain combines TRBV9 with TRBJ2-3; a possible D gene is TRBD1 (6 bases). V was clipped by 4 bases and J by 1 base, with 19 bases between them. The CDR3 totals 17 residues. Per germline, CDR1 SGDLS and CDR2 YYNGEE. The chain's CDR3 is CASSYEGVTERTDTQYF. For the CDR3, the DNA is TGTGCCAGCAGCTATGAGGGGGTAACTGAACGCACAGATACGCAGTATTTT.

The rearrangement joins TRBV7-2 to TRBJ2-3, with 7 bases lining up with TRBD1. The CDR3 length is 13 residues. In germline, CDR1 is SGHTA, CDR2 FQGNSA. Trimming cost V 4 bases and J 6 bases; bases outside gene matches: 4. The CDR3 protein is CASSSQQGDTQYF. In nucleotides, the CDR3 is TGTGCCAGCAGCTCACAACAGGGGGATACGCAGTATTTT.

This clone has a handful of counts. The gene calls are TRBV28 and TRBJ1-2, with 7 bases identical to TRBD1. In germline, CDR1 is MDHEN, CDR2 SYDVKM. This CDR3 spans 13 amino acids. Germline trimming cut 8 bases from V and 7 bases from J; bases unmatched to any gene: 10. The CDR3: CASQTLQGGGYTF. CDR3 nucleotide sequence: TGTGCCAGCCAGACCCTCCAGGGGGGTGGCTACACCTTC.

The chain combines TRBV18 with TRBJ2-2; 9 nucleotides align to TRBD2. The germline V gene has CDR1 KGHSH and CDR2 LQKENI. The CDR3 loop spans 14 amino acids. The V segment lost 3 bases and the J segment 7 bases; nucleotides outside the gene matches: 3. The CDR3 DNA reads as TGTGCCAGCTCACCGTCTAGCGGGGTCGGGGAGCTGTTTTTT. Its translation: CASSPSSGVGELFF. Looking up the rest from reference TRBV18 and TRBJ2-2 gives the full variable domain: NAGVMQNPRHLVRRRGQEARLRCSPMKGHSHVYWYRQLPEEGLKFMVYLQKENIIDESGMPKERFSAEFPKEGPSILRIQQVVRGDSAAYFCASSPSSGVGELFFGEGSRLTVL.

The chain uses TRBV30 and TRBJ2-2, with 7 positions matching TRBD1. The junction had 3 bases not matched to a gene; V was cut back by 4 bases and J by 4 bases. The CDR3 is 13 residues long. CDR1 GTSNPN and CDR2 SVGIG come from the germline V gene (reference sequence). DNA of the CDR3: TGTGCCTGGATTCCAGGGGGCACCGGGGAGCTGTTTTTT. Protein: CAWIPGGTGELFF.

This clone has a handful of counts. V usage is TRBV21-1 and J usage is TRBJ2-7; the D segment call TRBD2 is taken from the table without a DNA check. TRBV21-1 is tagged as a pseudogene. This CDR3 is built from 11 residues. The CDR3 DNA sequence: TGTGCCAGCAGCACCTACTACGAGCAGTACTTC. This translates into CASSTYYEQYF.

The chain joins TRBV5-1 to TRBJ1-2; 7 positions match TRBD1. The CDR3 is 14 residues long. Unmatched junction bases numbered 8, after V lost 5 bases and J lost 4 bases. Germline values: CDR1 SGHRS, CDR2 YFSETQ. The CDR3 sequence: CASSPGTEFYGYTF. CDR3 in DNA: TGCGCCAGCAGTCCCGGGACAGAGTTCTATGGCTACACCTTC.

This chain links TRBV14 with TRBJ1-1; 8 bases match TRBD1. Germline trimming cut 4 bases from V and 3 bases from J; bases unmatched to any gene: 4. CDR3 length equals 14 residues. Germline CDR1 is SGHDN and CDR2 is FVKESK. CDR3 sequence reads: CASSLGQGYTEAFF. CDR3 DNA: TGTGCCAGCAGCCTCGGACAGGGATACACTGAAGCTTTCTTT. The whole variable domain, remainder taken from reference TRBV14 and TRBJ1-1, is EAGVTQFPSHSVIEKGQTVTLRCDPISGHDNLYWYRRVMGKEIKFLLHFVKESKQDESGMPNNRFLAERTGGTYSTLKVQPAELEDSGVYFCASSLGQGYTEAFFGQGTRLTVV.

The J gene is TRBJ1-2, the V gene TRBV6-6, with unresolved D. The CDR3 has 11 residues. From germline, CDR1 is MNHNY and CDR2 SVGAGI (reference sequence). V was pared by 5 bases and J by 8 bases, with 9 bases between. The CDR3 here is CASSPLLGYTF. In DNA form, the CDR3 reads TGTGCCAGCAGTCCCCTATTAGGCTACACCTTC.

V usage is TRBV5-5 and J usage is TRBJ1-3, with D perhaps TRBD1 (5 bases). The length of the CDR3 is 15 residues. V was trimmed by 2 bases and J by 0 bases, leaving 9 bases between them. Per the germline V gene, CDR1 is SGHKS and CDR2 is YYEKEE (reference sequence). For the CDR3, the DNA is TGTGCCAGCAGCTTCGTGCAGGGCTCTGGAAACACCATATATTTT. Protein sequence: CASSFVQGSGNTIYF.

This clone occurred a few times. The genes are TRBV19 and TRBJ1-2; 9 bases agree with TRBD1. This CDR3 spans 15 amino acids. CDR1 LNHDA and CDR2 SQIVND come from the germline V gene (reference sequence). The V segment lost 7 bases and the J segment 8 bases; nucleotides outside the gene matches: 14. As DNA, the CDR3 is TGTGCCAGTACCCCTATCCGGGACAGGGTAGAGGGCTACACCTTC. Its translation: CASTPIRDRVEGYTF.

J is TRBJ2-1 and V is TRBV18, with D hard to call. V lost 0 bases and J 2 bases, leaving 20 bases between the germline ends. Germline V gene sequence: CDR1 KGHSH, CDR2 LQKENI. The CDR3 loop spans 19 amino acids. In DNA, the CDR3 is TGTGCCAGCTCACCACCATATCAACCCCGGCAGGTACCCTACAATGAGCAGTTCTTC. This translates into CASSPPYQPRQVPYNEQFF.

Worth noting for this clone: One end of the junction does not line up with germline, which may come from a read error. CDR3 DNA: TGTGCCGGGAGACAGGGGTCGAACACCGGGGAGCTGTTTTTT. It translates to CAGRQGSNTGELFF. The chain joins TRBV30 to TRBJ2-2; 8 nucleotides match TRBD1. The V gene's germline CDR1 is GTSNPN and CDR2 SVGIG (reference sequence). The CDR3 loop spans 14 amino acids.